The 16 T cell receptor beta chains below all came from one sample that was sequenced in a study of CD8 T cells in ankylosing spondylitis. One entry per CDR3 protein results from TCRdb running MiXCR on the 5' RACE reads. The table records some 840,000 distinct CDR3 sequences, about 12% of them present only once. The study's findings and limits: Roughly 8 highly homologous variants formed a TCR beta motif that appeared characteristic of ankylosing spondylitis blood.

No antigens are known for them. Material for sequencing was blood, either unsorted or a sorted T cell fraction (not recorded which). The receptors originated from a male donor with ankylosing spondylitis.

The sample holds a few counts of this clonotype. V is TRBV6-6 and J is TRBJ2-7; maybe TRBD1 (5 bases). The CDR3 has 11 residues. The germline V gene encodes CDR1 MNHNY and CDR2 SVGAGI (reference sequence). Trimming pared 6 bases from V and 4 bases from J, leaving 7 bases between. Written as DNA, the CDR3 is TGTGCCAGCAGACAGGAGTACGAGCAGTACTTC. Residues: CASRQEYEQYF.

The table lists this clonotype with many counts. The V call is TRBV12-3 or TRBV12-4, the J call TRBJ2-5, with D unresolved. The CDR3 sequence is 14 residues long. With 4 bases removed from V and 5 bases from J, the gap between germline ends came to 14 bases. The CDR3 nucleotides are TGTGCCAGCAGTTCCCTCGAAAAGACGGAGACCCAGTACTTC. Translated: CASSSLEKTETQYF.

The V gene is TRBV27, the J gene TRBJ1-2; D unclear. Germline values: CDR1 MNHEY, CDR2 SMNVEV (reference sequence). CDR3 length equals 14 residues. The V and J ends lost 0 bases and 7 bases respectively, with 12 bases between them. The CDR3 sequence: CASSLSARKGGYTF. CDR3 nucleotide sequence: TGTGCCAGCAGTTTATCGGCAAGGAAGGGTGGCTACACCTTC.

The chain links TRBV5-1 to TRBJ2-3, with 7 bases that match TRBD2. Trimming took 5 bases from V and 6 from J; bases not matched to a gene: 6. The CDR3 contains 13 residues. The germline CDR1 and CDR2 sequences are SGHRS and YFSETQ. The CDR3 DNA reads TGCGCCAGCAGTAGACTAGCTTGGGATACGCAGTATTTT. Translated: CASSRLAWDTQYF.

This clonotype was counted only a few times. The chain uses TRBV20-1 and TRBJ1-1, with D unclear. CDR3 length equals 14 residues. Per germline, CDR1 DFQATT and CDR2 SNEGSKA (reference sequence). The V gene lost 7 bases and the J gene lost 6 bases, with 21 bases spanning the gap. The CDR3 DNA is TGCAGTGAACAATCCGTTGCCCCGGGCGCTGAAGCTTTCTTT. Protein sequence: CSEQSVAPGAEAFF.

The chain recombines TRBV4-2 with TRBJ2-1, with 11 bases that match TRBD1. V dropped 2 bases and J dropped 8; count of bases not matched to a gene: 14. The CDR3 is 18 residues long. Germline V lookup: CDR1 LGHNA, CDR2 YNFKEQ. The CDR3 spells CASSQLLTTGQGVYEQFF. The CDR3 nucleotides are TGTGCCAGCAGCCAATTACTTACCACGGGACAGGGGGTTTATGAGCAGTTCTTC.

V and J are TRBV7-2 and TRBJ2-2; possible D gene TRBD2, 7 bases. Germline V CDR1 and CDR2: SGHTA, FQGNSA. CDR3 length equals 16 residues. V was pared by 5 bases and J by 2 bases, with 15 bases between. Here the CDR3 DNA reads TGTGCCAGCAGCATGCGTTCGGGGGGCAACACCGGGGAGCTGTTTTTT. It is translated as CASSMRSGGNTGELFF.

This clonotype was counted a few times. V usage is TRBV20-1 and J usage is TRBJ2-7, with D perhaps assigned TRBD1 or TRBD2 (5 bases each). CDR3 size: 12 residues. V gave up 1 base and J gave up 9 bases, with 13 bases separating them. CDR1 DFQATT and CDR2 SNEGSKA come from the germline V gene (reference sequence). CDR3 sequence (DNA): TGCAGTGCTAGAGGGGACCTGGGATGGCAGTACTTC. Its translation is CSARGDLGWQYF.

This clonotype occurred many times. The rearrangement joins TRBV29-1 to TRBJ2-7; 12 bases line up with TRBD2. Germline assignment: CDR1 SQVTM and CDR2 ANQGSEA. The CDR3 totals 14 residues. V shed 6 bases and J 3 bases; nucleotides not matched to a gene: 6. The chain's CDR3 is CSVRATSGSYEQYF. The CDR3 nucleotides read TGCAGCGTCCGAGCGACTAGCGGGAGCTACGAGCAGTACTTC.

The chain is built from TRBV9 and TRBJ2-7; a weak D match, TRBD2 (6 bases). Trimming took off 5 bases at V and 2 bases at J, with 14 bases between the two ends. Germline-derived CDR1 and CDR2 are SGDLS and YYNGEE. The CDR3 has 14 amino acids. The CDR3 loop is CASSVTGLPYEQYF. The CDR3 DNA is TGTGCCAGCAGTGTGACGGGACTTCCCTACGAGCAGTACTTC.

This clonotype was picked up a small number of times. The chain joins TRBV15 to TRBJ1-2; a weak D match, TRBD1 (5 bases). The CDR3 extends over 13 amino acids. In germline, CDR1 is LNHNV, CDR2 YYDKDF (reference sequence). V lost 0 bases and J 4 bases, leaving 6 bases between the germline ends. In DNA form, the CDR3 reads TGTGCCACCAGCAGAGACAGGGCCTATGGCTACACCTTC. Translated, it gives CATSRDRAYGYTF. The full variable domain, its missing parts supplied by reference TRBV15 and TRBJ1-2, is DAMVIQNPRYQVTQFGKPVTLSCSQTLNHNVMYWYQQKSSQAPKLLFHYYDKDFNNEADTPDNFQSRRPNTSFCFLDIRSPGLGDTAMYLCATSRDRAYGYTFGSGTRLTVV.

The chain combines TRBV9 with TRBJ2-7; TRBD1 matches at 8 bases. Germline CDR1 SGDLS, CDR2 YYNGEE. The CDR3 sequence is 13 residues long. Trimming cost V 2 bases and J 8 bases; bases outside gene matches: 6. This CDR3 reads CASSVSGGFQQYF. DNA of the CDR3: TGTGCCAGCAGCGTCTCAGGGGGCTTTCAGCAGTACTTC.

This clonotype has at least ten counts. This chain joins TRBV20-1 and TRBJ2-5; 10 positions agree with TRBD2. Trimming at V came to 4 bases and at J to 5 bases, leaving 7 bases not matched to a gene. The CDR3 spans 14 residues. In germline, CDR1 is DFQATT, CDR2 SNEGSKA (reference sequence). CDR3: CSANPSGRGETQYF. CDR3 DNA: TGCAGTGCTAACCCTAGCGGGAGAGGTGAGACCCAGTACTTC.

This clonotype turned up a few times. V usage is TRBV15 and J usage is TRBJ2-7; TRBD1 or TRBD2 may be the D gene (6 bases each). Trimming stripped 0 bases from V and 6 bases from J, with 21 bases between. The CDR3 runs 17 residues. Germline V gene data show CDR1 as LNHNV and CDR2 as YYDKDF (reference sequence). The CDR3 bases are TGTGCCACCAGCAGAGATCCGGGGGACACAACCTTCATCGAGCAGTACTTC. It specifies CATSRDPGDTTFIEQYF.

V and J are TRBV7-9 and TRBJ2-3; D unresolved. Trimming pared 2 bases from V and 6 bases from J, leaving 9 bases between. CDR3 length equals 13 residues. Germline-derived CDR1 and CDR2 are SEHNR and FQNEAQ (reference sequence). CDR3 nucleotide sequence: TGTGCCAGCAGCTTATCGTTTATGGATACGCAGTATTTT. This sequence encodes CASSLSFMDTQYF. Full variable domain (outside the CDR3, taken from reference TRBV7-9 and TRBJ2-3): DTGVSQNPRHKITKRGQNVTFRCDPISEHNRLYWYRQTLGQGPEFLTYFQNEAQLEKSRLLSDRFSAERPKGSFSTLEIQRTEQGDSAMYLCASSLSFMDTQYFGPGTRLTVL.

The table lists this clonotype with a few counts. The gene calls are TRBV24-1 and TRBJ2-3; 7 positions match TRBD2. This CDR3 has 17 amino acids. The V segment lost 0 bases and the J segment 0 bases; nucleotides outside the gene matches: 5. In germline, CDR1 is KGHDR, CDR2 SFDVKD. The chain's CDR3 is CATSDLGGRVSTDTQYF. In DNA form, the CDR3 reads TGTGCCACCAGTGATTTGGGAGGGAGGGTCAGCACAGATACGCAGTATTTT.